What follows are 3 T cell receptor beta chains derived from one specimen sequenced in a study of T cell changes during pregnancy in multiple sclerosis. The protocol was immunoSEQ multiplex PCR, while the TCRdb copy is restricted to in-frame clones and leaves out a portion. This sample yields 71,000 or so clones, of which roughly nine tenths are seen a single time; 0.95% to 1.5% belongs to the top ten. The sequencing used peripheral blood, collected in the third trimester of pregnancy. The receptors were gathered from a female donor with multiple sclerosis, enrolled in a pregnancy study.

This CDR3 reads CASSGQGGQPQHF. CDR3 DNA: TGTGCCAGCAGTGGACAGGGTGGTCAGCCCCAGCATTTT. The chain recombines TRBV25-1 with TRBJ1-5; TRBD1 agrees at 7 bases. CDR3 length equals 13 residues. Unmatched junction bases numbered 3, after V lost 4 bases and J lost 6 bases. Germline CDR1 and CDR2: MGHDK and SYGVNS.

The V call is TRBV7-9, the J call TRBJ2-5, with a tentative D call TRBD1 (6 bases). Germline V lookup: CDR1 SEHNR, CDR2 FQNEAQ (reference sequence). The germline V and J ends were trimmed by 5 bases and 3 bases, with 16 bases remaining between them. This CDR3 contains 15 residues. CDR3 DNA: TGTGCCAGCAGCCCAAAGCGCAGGGGCGAAGAGACCCAGTACTTC. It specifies CASSPKRRGEETQYF.

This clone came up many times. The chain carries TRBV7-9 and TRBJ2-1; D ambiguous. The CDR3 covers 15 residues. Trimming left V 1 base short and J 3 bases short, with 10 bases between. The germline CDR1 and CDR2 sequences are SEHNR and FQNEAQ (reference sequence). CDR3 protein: CASSLVPISYNEQFF. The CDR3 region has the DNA TGTGCCAGCAGCTTAGTCCCGATCAGCTACAATGAGCAGTTCTTC.